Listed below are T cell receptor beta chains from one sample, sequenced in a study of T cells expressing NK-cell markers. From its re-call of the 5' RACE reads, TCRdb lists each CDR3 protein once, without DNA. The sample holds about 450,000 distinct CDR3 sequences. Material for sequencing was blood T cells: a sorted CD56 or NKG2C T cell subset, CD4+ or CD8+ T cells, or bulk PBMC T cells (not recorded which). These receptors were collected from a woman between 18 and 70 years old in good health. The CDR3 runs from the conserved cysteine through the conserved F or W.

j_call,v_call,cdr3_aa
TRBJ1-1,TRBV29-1,CSVAQGDTEAFF
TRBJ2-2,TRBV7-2,CASSPQLVTGELFF
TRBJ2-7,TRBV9,CASSNRDKPNYEQYF
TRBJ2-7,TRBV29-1,CSVETQGAGYEQYF
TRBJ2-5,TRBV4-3,CASSQDFGDGQETQYF
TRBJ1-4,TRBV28,CASSLTKPNEKLFF
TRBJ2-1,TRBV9,CASGRAGDYNEQFF
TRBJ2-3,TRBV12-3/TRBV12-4,CASSAIRWLDTQYF
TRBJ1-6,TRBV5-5,CASSFGTLNSPLHF
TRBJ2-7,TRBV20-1,CSASVSSYEQYF
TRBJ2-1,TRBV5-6,CASSLLLAYNEQFF
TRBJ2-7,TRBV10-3,CAISEGARYEQYF
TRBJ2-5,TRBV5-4,CASSGEKETQYF
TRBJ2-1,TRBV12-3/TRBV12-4,CANPPAGVGNEQFF
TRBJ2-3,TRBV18,CASSPGTGEIDTQYF
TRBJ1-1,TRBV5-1,CASSSNSGVNTEAFF
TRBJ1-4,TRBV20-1,CSAREYRGGGANEKLFF
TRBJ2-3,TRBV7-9,CASSPRGANTDTQYF
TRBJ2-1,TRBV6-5,CASSFGQSSSYNEQFF
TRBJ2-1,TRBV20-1,CSVETGTSASNEQFF
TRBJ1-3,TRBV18,CASSPQGKENTIYF
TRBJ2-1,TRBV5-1,CASSLAGVRNNEQFF
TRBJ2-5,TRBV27,CASSPPGGYPPETQYF
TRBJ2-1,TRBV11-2,CASTGDRYNEQFF
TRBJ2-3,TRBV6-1,CASRRTGFTDTQYF
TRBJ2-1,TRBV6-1,CASRKDRGGRLEQFF
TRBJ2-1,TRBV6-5,CASSSTGPRLEQFF
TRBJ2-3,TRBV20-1,CSAEGGLAGGDTQYF
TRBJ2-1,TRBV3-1,CASQVKINEQFF
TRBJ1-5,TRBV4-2,CASSDSWTASNQPQHF
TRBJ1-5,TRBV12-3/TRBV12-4,CASSPGPNRVGNQPQHF
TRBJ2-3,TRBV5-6,CASSRPGLAADTQYF